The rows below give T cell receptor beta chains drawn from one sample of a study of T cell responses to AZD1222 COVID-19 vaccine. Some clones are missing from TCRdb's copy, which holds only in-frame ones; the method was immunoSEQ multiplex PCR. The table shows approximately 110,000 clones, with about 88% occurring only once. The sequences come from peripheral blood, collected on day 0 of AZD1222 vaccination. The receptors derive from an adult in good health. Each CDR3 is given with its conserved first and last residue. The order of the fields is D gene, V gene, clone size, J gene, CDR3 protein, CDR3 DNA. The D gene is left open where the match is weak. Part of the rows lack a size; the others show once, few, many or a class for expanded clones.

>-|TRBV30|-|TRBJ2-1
CAWSTVASGSKFF
-
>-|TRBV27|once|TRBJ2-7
CASSPPNSYEQYF
TGTGCCAGCAGTCCCCCAAACTCCTACGAGCAGTACTTC
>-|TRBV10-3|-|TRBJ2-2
CAISELGGDTGELFF
TGTGCCATCAGTGAGTTAGGGGGGGACACCGGGGAGCTGTTTTTT
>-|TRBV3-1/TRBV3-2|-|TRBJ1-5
CASSQDLGVQPQHF
TGTGCCAGCAGCCAAGATCTGGGGGTCCAGCCCCAGCATTTT
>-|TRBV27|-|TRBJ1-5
CASSLEGGGSRQPQHF
TGTGCCAGCAGTTTAGAGGGGGGAGGGTCACGTCAGCCCCAGCATTTT
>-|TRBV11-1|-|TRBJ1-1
CASSLGIGANTEAFF
TGTGCCAGCAGCTTAGGCATAGGGGCCAACACTGAAGCTTTCTTT
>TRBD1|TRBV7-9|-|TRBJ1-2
CASSLEMGTGGGYTF
TGTGCCAGCAGCTTAGAAATGGGGACAGGAGGAGGCTACACCTTC
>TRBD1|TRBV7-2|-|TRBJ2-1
CASSAQTGGFSYNEQFF
TGTGCCAGCAGCGCGCAGACAGGGGGCTTCTCCTACAATGAGCAGTTCTTC
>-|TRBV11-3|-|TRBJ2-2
CASSPAGGRNTGELFF
TGTGCCAGCAGCCCCGCTGGGGGTCGTAACACCGGGGAGCTGTTTTTT
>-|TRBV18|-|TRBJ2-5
CASSPWTASQETQYF
TGTGCCAGCTCACCATGGACAGCGAGCCAAGAGACCCAGTACTTC
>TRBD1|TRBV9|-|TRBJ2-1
CASSAGTGVLSSYNEQFF
TGTGCCAGCAGCGCCGGGACAGGGGTTTTGAGCTCCTACAATGAGCAGTTCTTC
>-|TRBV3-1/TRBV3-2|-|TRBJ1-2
CASSQLIGSDGYTF
TGTGCCAGCAGCCAACTGATAGGCTCTGATGGCTACACCTTC
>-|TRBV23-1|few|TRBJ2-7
CASSPPSLRYEQYF
TGCGCCAGCAGTCCCCCCTCCCTTCGCTACGAGCAGTACTTC
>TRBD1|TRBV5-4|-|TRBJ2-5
CASSFGTGWETQYF
TGTGCCAGCAGCTTCGGGACAGGGTGGGAGACCCAGTACTTC
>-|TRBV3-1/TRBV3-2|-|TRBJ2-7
CASSRYYEQYF
TGTGCCAGCAGCCGGTACTACGAGCAGTACTTC
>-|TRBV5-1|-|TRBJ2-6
CASSPSPDPRSGANVLTF
TGCGCCAGCAGCCCCAGCCCAGACCCCAGATCTGGGGCCAACGTCCTGACTTTC
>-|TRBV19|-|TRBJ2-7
CASSIVQGGSYEQYF
TGTGCCAGTAGTATAGTACAGGGTGGCTCCTACGAGCAGTACTTC
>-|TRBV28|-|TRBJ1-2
CASSPQGLEGDYGYTF
TGTGCCAGCAGTCCCCAAGGCCTAGAAGGGGACTATGGCTACACCTTC
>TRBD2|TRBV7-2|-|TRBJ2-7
CASSSRTSGPAVSYEQYF
TGTGCCAGCAGCTCCCGGACTAGCGGGCCCGCGGTCTCCTACGAGCAGTACTTC
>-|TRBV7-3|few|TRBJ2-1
CASSSRLSSYNEQFF
TGTGCCAGCAGCTCCAGGTTGAGCTCCTACAATGAGCAGTTCTTC
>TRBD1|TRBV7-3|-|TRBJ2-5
CASSLSGTGYQETQYF
TGTGCCAGCAGCTTATCCGGGACAGGGTACCAAGAGACCCAGTACTTC
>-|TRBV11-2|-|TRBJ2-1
CASSLDRGTLSLSSYNEQFF
TGTGCCAGCAGCTTAGACCGCGGGACACTAAGCCTCAGCTCCTACAATGAGCAGTTCTTC